These 2 T cell receptor beta chains share one sample of origin, sequenced in a study of response to subunit inactivated influenza vaccine. TCRdb analysed the RT-PCR reads with MiXCR anew, one entry per CDR3 protein. The sample lists 450,000 to 600,000 distinct CDR3 sequences, more than 15% occurring once. The material sequenced was CD4+ T cells sorted from PBMCs, taken about 24 months after vaccination. These receptors originate from a man between 50 and 75 years old who received an inactivated influenza vaccine.

To note about this clonotype: One end of the junction does not line up with germline, which may come from a read error. The chain combines TRBV4-1 with TRBJ2-2; D perhaps matches TRBD2 (5 bases). From germline, CDR1 is MGHRA and CDR2 YSYEKL. The CDR3 contains 17 residues. CDR3 loop: CAGSQAPRSEVTGELFF. In DNA form, the CDR3 reads TGCGCCGGCAGCCAAGCCCCCAGGTCGGAGGTCACCGGGGAGCTGTTTTTT.

This clonotype was found many times. The chain has TRBV15 and TRBJ2-2, with D unresolved. V lost 7 bases and J lost 1, with 10 bases in between. The CDR3 runs to 14 residues. Germline V gives CDR1 LNHNV, CDR2 YYDKDF (reference sequence). The DNA for the CDR3 is TGTGCCACCACACTTTCAGGGAACACCGGGGAGCTGTTTTTT. As protein: CATTLSGNTGELFF.